This T cell receptor (beta chain) was obtained from a study of pediatric ulcerative colitis. General study points: All ulcerative colitis patients, but no controls, carried a couple of rectal clonotypes.

V dropped 2 bases and J dropped 5 bases, with 6 bases sitting between them. Germline V gives CDR1 MNHNS, CDR2 SASEGT. This CDR3 comprises 12 residues. The method was immunoSEQ multiplex PCR; TCRdb's version includes in-frame clones alone and lacks a portion of them. The sample holds 60,000 to 75,000 clones; 77% are singletons and the top ten take roughly 5.2%. Note on this clone: What it binds is not known.

The rearrangement links TRBV6-1 to TRBJ1-2, with D unclear. The sequenced material came from blood. The sequence was obtained from a boy aged 5-17 years with moderate ulcerative colitis. For the CDR3, the DNA is TGTGCCAGCAGTGAATATGGTTATGGCTACACCTTC. It specifies CASSEYGYGYTF.